Each of the 6 T cell receptor beta chains below was sequenced from the same sample in a study of blood T cell repertoires in COVID-19. Clones were read by immunoSEQ multiplex PCR, and TCRdb kept only the in-frame ones, dropping some. The repertoire holds over 150,000 clones, 85% seen once, with around 8.4% in the top ten. Sequences were obtained from peripheral blood. These receptors all come from a woman aged 80 or over with COVID-19, enrolled during active disease.

This clone came up a few times. This chain uses TRBV5-1 with TRBJ1-4; no clear D gene. The V gene lost 7 bases and the J gene lost 0 bases, with 13 bases spanning the gap. This CDR3 is built from 15 residues. Germline CDR1 is SGHRS and CDR2 is YFSETQ. In DNA, the CDR3 is TGCGCCAGCTCGCTTACATCCTCAACTAATGAAAAACTGTTTTTT. It yields the protein CASSLTSSTNEKLFF. Full variable domain (outside the CDR3, taken from reference TRBV5-1 and TRBJ1-4): KAGVTQTPRYLIKTRGQQVTLSCSPISGHRSVSWYQQTPGQGLQFLFEYFSETQRNKGNFPGRFSGRQFSNSRSEMNVSTLELGDSALYLCASSLTSSTNEKLFFGSGTQLSVL.

The J gene is TRBJ1-2, the V gene TRBV24-1; TRBD1 agrees at 9 bases. This CDR3 region has 15 residues. Per the germline V gene, CDR1 is KGHDR and CDR2 is SFDVKD. V lost 5 bases, J lost 1 base, and 4 bases stayed unmatched. The CDR3 nucleotides are TGTGCCACCAGTGCCGGGACAGGGATTAACTATGGCTACACCTTC. The encoded protein is CATSAGTGINYGYTF.

This sequence joins TRBV5-1 and TRBJ2-1, with TRBD2 matching 7 bases. This CDR3 has 16 amino acids. CDR1 and CDR2 from the germline V gene are SGHRS and YFSETQ. The ends lost 7 bases at V and 0 bases at J; junction bases unmatched: 10. This CDR3 is CASRTTSISSYNEQFF. CDR3 bases: TGCGCCAGCCGCACGACTAGCATAAGCTCCTACAATGAGCAGTTCTTC.

The CDR3 nucleotides read TGTGCCAGCAGCCAAGAGGGGGGGCCGGGGACCGGGGAGCTGTTTTTT. Amino acids: CASSQEGGPGTGELFF. The chain carries TRBV4-2 and TRBJ2-2, with D possibly matching TRBD2 (7 bases). CDR1 is LGHNA and CDR2 is YNFKEQ in the germline V gene. This CDR3 contains 16 residues. V was pared by 0 bases and J by 5 bases, with 13 bases between.

V usage is TRBV4-1 and J usage is TRBJ2-7, with D possibly matching TRBD2 (6 bases). The CDR3 runs to 20 residues. V was trimmed by 4 bases and J by 2 bases, leaving 30 bases between them. Germline V CDR1 and CDR2: MGHRA, YSYEKL. The CDR3 bases are TGCGCCAGCAGCCCCTACCTGAGAGGGCCGGGGGTTTTTAATACCTACGAGCAGTACTTC. As protein: CASSPYLRGPGVFNTYEQYF.

The chain carries TRBV7-9 and TRBJ2-7; a possible D gene is TRBD2 (6 bases). The V gene lost 5 bases and the J gene lost 3 bases, with 17 bases spanning the gap. Germline CDR1 is SEHNR and CDR2 is FQNEAQ (reference sequence). The CDR3 totals 15 residues. CDR3 DNA: TGTGCCAGCAGCCCTTTAGGTGGGGGGAGCTACGAGCAGTACTTC. It is translated as CASSPLGGGSYEQYF. Combining the CDR3 with reference TRBV7-9 and TRBJ2-7 gives the whole variable domain DTGVSQNPRHKITKRGQNVTFRCDPISEHNRLYWYRQTLGQGPEFLTYFQNEAQLEKSRLLSDRFSAERPKGSFSTLEIQRTEQGDSAMYLCASSPLGGGSYEQYFGPGTRLTVT.